This T cell receptor beta chain was sequenced for a study of T cells after yellow fever vaccination. General observations from the study: The appearance of a small share of clonotypes in both CD4 and CD8 compartments was observed.

Many counts were recorded for this clonotype. Antigen specificity is unknown. Germline V gene lookup returns CDR1 MNHEY and CDR2 SVGEGT. The CDR3 is 15 residues long. V was clipped by 4 bases and J by 5 bases, with 14 bases between them. A single record per CDR3 protein comes from TCRdb applying MiXCR to the 5' RACE reads. The sample holds 250,000 or so distinct CDR3 sequences, roughly 3.5% seen once. The source is a man younger than 30 who received the YFV17D yellow fever vaccine. The starting material was PBMCs, obtained 15 days after the yellow fever booster vaccination. V gene TRBV6-2 or TRBV6-3 combines with J gene TRBJ2-2; the D gene could be TRBD1 or TRBD2 (7 bases each). The CDR3 region has the DNA TGTGCCAGCAGTTTAAGGGAGGGGGCGACCGGGGAGCTGTTTTTT. Translation: CASSLREGATGELFF.